What follows are 5 T cell receptor beta chains derived from one specimen sequenced in a study of PD-L1 blockade in urothelial cancer. Time point defined: pretreatment peripheral blood. This table comes from immunoSEQ multiplex PCR, and its TCRdb copy is limited to in-frame clones, with some not included. Of around 60,000 clones listed, 81% are singletons. Sample: PBMCs, taken around atezolizumab (anti-PD-L1) treatment. These TCRs come from a man aged 70 or older with urothelial cancer.

The chain uses TRBV5-5 and TRBJ1-5; a possible D gene is TRBD1 (5 bases). The ends were cut back, 0 bases at V and 7 bases at J, with 14 bases in the middle. CDR3 size: 15 residues. From germline, CDR1 is SGHKS and CDR2 YYEKEE (reference sequence). Here the CDR3 reads CASSLGWGSNQPQHF. CDR3 nucleotides: TGTGCCAGCAGCTTGGGGTGGGGCAGTAACCAGCCCCAGCATTTT. Combining the CDR3 with reference TRBV5-5 and TRBJ1-5 gives the whole variable domain DAGVTQSPTHLIKTRGQQVTLRCSPISGHKSVSWYQQVLGQGPQFIFQYYEKEERGRGNFPDRFSARQFPNYSSELNVNALLLGDSALYLCASSLGWGSNQPQHFGDGTRLSIL.

This chain links TRBV7-2 with TRBJ2-7; 8 bases are a match to TRBD1. This CDR3 spans 16 amino acids. Germline-derived CDR1 and CDR2 are SGHTA and FQGNSA. J gave up 5 bases and V 4 bases, and 13 bases lay outside the gene matches. The CDR3 protein is CASSSRGDRRRDEQYF. The CDR3 DNA reads as TGTGCCAGCAGCTCTAGGGGGGACAGGCGACGGGACGAGCAGTACTTC.

This chain joins TRBV30 and TRBJ2-1, with TRBD2 matching over 12 bases. Germline CDR1 GTSNPN, CDR2 SVGIG (reference sequence). The CDR3 totals 15 residues. J lost 9 bases, V lost 1 base, and 7 bases had no gene match. DNA for the CDR3: TGTGCCTGGAGTGCTGGGCTAGCGGGAGGGGTTGAGCAGTTCTTC. Protein product: CAWSAGLAGGVEQFF.

This clone is a singleton in its sample. The V gene is TRBV4-2, the J gene TRBJ1-2, with 7 bases that match TRBD1. V was clipped by 1 base and J by 2 bases; unmatched bases: 7. The CDR3 loop spans 16 amino acids. Germline V CDR1 and CDR2: LGHNA, YNFKEQ. The CDR3 reads CASSQVSEQGNYGYTF. The CDR3 DNA is TGTGCCAGCAGCCAAGTGTCTGAACAGGGGAACTATGGCTACACCTTC.

This clone showed up just a few times. The rearrangement uses TRBV19 and TRBJ1-5; TRBD1 is a possible D gene (5 bases). The germline V gene has CDR1 LNHDA and CDR2 SQIVND (reference sequence). Trimming left V 0 bases short and J 5 bases short, with 11 bases between. The CDR3 has 15 amino acids. CDR3 DNA: TGTGCCAGTAGTATAGAGAATGGGGGGTATCAGCCCCAGCATTTT. This translates into CASSIENGGYQPQHF.